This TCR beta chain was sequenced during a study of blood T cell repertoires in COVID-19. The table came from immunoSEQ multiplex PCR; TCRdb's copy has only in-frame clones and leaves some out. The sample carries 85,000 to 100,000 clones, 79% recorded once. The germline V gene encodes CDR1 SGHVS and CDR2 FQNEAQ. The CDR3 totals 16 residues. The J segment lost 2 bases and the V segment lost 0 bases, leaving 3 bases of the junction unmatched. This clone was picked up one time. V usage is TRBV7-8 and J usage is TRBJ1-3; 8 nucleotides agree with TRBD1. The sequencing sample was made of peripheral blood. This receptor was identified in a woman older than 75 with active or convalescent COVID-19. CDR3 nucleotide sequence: TGTGCCAGCAGCTTAGCCTCAGGGGGCGCTGGAAACACCATATATTTT. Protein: CASSLASGGAGNTIYF.